This T cell receptor (beta chain) stems from a study of T cells in Graves' hyperthyroidism and ophthalmopathy. Study information: At initial diagnosis, before any treatment had begun, peripheral blood was obtained. General study findings and limits: In the blood, most expanded thyroid clonotypes above 0.001 appeared as well.

TCR beta CDR3 region amplification was performed from RNA transcripts. HTBI primers were the set used in a first-round RT-PCR of the TCR CDR3. MiXCR, applied by TCRdb to the multiplex PCR reads, yields one record per CDR3 protein. The sample includes nearly 600,000 distinct CDR3 sequences, approximately 15% of them seen just once. The germline CDR1 and CDR2 sequences are SGHDN and FVKESK. Trimming removed 0 bases at V and 9 bases at J, with 21 bases between. There are 18 residues in the CDR3. Not enrolled were patients with uncontrolled infection, other autoimmune disease, pregnancy or lactation. The PBMCs were sourced from fresh peripheral blood (about 9.7 ml). This clonotype came up a few times. Its target is unknown.

Specimen: blood. V and J are TRBV14 and TRBJ1-6, with D perhaps TRBD1 (5 bases). This receptor was obtained from a woman aged 18-29 years with Graves' ophthalmopathy. CDR3 nucleotide sequence: TGTGCCAGCAGCCAAGATCATCGAGTGAGGGGTAGGAGTTCACCCCTCCACTTT. Amino acids: CASSQDHRVRGRSSPLHF.